The rows below give T cell receptor beta chains drawn from one sample of a study of blood T cell repertoires in COVID-19. Repertoires were generated with immunoSEQ multiplex PCR, while TCRdb's copy carries only in-frame clones and drops some. In the table there are 210,000 or so clones, around four fifths of which are singletons. Sequenced material: peripheral blood. The receptors come from a human donor in a cohort sampled during active COVID-19. Each CDR3 is given with its conserved first and last residue. Fields, in order: D gene, clone size, J gene, V gene, CDR3 protein, CDR3 DNA. D genes are given only for firm matches. Part of the rows lack a size; the others show once, few, many or a class for expanded clones.

TRBD2,few,TRBJ2-3,TRBV14,CASSRQLAATDTQYF,TGTGCCAGCAGCCGCCAACTAGCGGCCACAGATACGCAGTATTTT
NA,NA,TRBJ2-2,TRBV10-3,CATSLSGSTGELFF,TGTGCCACTTCCCTCTCCGGGAGTACCGGGGAGCTGTTTTTT
TRBD2,NA,TRBJ2-7,TRBV28,CASSYLAGDEQYF,TGTGCCAGCAGTTACTTAGCGGGAGACGAGCAGTACTTC
NA,few,TRBJ1-6,TRBV3-1/TRBV3-2,CASSPSLLSYNSPLHF,TGTGCCAGCAGCCCCTCCCTTCTCTCCTATAATTCACCCCTCCACTTT
TRBD1,NA,TRBJ2-3,TRBV19,CASSKGGQGIYTDTQYF,TGTGCCAGTAGTAAGGGCGGACAGGGCATCTACACAGATACGCAGTATTTT
NA,NA,TRBJ2-2,TRBV24-1,CATSGAGHITGELFF,TGTGCCACCAGTGGGGCAGGACACATCACCGGGGAGCTGTTTTTT
NA,NA,TRBJ1-2,TRBV6-5,CASFGYRAPLYGYTF,TGTGCCAGCTTTGGTTATAGAGCCCCCCTCTATGGCTACACCTTC
TRBD2,NA,TRBJ2-3,TRBV11-2,CASSFTSGGPDTQYF,TGTGCCAGCAGCTTTACTAGCGGGGGGCCAGATACGCAGTATTTT
NA,NA,TRBJ1-1,TRBV27,CASRHSSEAFF,TGTGCCAGCAGGCACAGTTCTGAAGCTTTCTTT
TRBD1,NA,TRBJ1-2,TRBV6-4,CASRAGTGYPTYF,TGTGCCAGCAGAGCCGGGACAGGCTACCCGACCTACTTC
TRBD2,NA,TRBJ2-1,TRBV6-1,CASSDPGLAGGFSSYNEQFF,TGTGCCAGCAGTGATCCGGGACTAGCGGGGGGCTTCAGCTCCTACAATGAGCAGTTCTTC
NA,NA,TRBJ1-2,TRBV9,CASSAMTGWGYTF,TGTGCCAGCAGCGCGATGACAGGATGGGGCTACACCTTC
TRBD2,NA,TRBJ2-5,TRBV5-4,CASSLGTVASGLYQETQYF,TGTGCCAGCAGCTTGGGGACTGTGGCTAGCGGACTGTACCAAGAGACCCAGTACTTC
TRBD1,NA,TRBJ1-4,TRBV2,CASSNRDRGEKLFF,TGTGCCAGCAGTAACCGGGACAGGGGCGAAAAACTGTTTTTT
NA,NA,TRBJ2-2,TRBV4-1,CASSRQLNGELFF,TGCGCCAGCAGCCGCCAGTTAAACGGGGAGCTGTTTTTT
NA,NA,TRBJ2-1,TRBV5-1,CASTGVTYNEQFF,TGCGCCAGCACAGGGGTCACCTACAATGAGCAGTTCTTC
NA,NA,TRBJ1-5,TRBV11-2,CASSLVPGDQPQHF,TGTGCCAGCAGCTTAGTGCCGGGGGATCAGCCCCAGCATTTT
NA,NA,TRBJ2-3,TRBV11-3,CASSLDGVRGSDTQYF,TGTGCCAGCAGCTTAGATGGTGTTAGAGGTTCAGATACGCAGTATTTT